This T cell receptor beta chain stems from a study of T cells after yellow fever vaccination. TCRdb reanalysed the 5' RACE reads using MiXCR and keeps one entry per CDR3 protein. This table holds 65,000 to 90,000 distinct CDR3 sequences, 7.5% to 8% found once. Details on this clonotype: As yet, its antigen is unknown.

Study findings and constraints: There was a possibility that FACS-sorted repertoires contained abundant clonotypes contaminating from the bulk population. The CD4 compartment and the CD8 compartment contained a small share of clonotypes in common. Weaker overall was a secondary response that nonetheless peaked faster, on day 5 versus 15. Detected again after the booster were most primary-vaccination clones, at approximately 95% CD4 and 70% to 90% CD8.

With 2 bases clipped from V and 2 bases from J, the junction kept 2 bases outside the gene matches. The length of the CDR3 is 15 residues. Germline assignment: CDR1 DFQATT and CDR2 SNEGSKA (reference sequence). The chain uses TRBV20-1 and TRBJ2-1; 11 bases are a match to TRBD2. The sequenced sample was CD8+ T cells sorted from PBMCs, obtained on the day of the yellow fever booster vaccination. This sequence originates from a man aged 30 to 39 who received the YFV17D yellow fever vaccine. The CDR3 loop reads CSARIAGGAYNEQFF. CDR3 bases: TGCAGTGCTAGAATAGCGGGAGGGGCCTACAATGAGCAGTTCTTC.